A selection of T cell receptor beta chains follows, all from one sample in a study of T cell repertoires in cytomegalovirus infection. TCRdb processed the reads anew with MiXCR; each CDR3 protein has one entry. The top ten hold roughly 50% of the sample, which has 230,000 or so distinct CDR3 sequences, 15% to 20% seen once. Material: CD8+ T cells from PBMCs. The receptor set was obtained from a human donor in good health (CMV status not recorded). Some clones in this sample may be carry-over from other donors' samples. Each CDR3 is given with its conserved first and last residue. The D gene is left open where the match is weak. Clone size is stated in some rows and not others, as once, few, many or a class when expanded.

-,TRBV11-2,few,TRBJ1-2,CASSFDIVMGGPPNYGYTF,TGTGCCAGCAGCTTCGACATCGTTATGGGCGGGCCTCCTAACTATGGCTACACCTTC
-,TRBV4-1,few,TRBJ1-1,CASSQEGRDTEAFF,TGCGCCAGCAGCCAAGAGGGCAGGGACACTGAAGCTTTCTTT
-,TRBV29-1,-,TRBJ1-4,CSVVVDVNEKLFF,TGCAGCGTTGTTGTGGATGTAAATGAAAAACTGTTTTTT
TRBD2,TRBV11-2,-,TRBJ2-3,CASSLGPREGDTQYF,TGTGCCAGCAGCTTAGGCCCTCGGGAGGGAGATACGCAGTATTTT
TRBD1,TRBV28,many,TRBJ2-3,CASSLHGTGGSTDTQYF,TGTGCCAGCAGTTTACACGGGACAGGGGGTAGCACAGATACTCAGTATTTT
-,TRBV6-1,-,TRBJ1-5,CASSYPGHSDQPQHF,TGTGCCAGCAGTTACCCCGGACACAGCGATCAGCCCCAGCATTTT
TRBD1,TRBV11-3,many,TRBJ2-7,CASSPGQGFSYEQYF,TGTGCCAGCAGCCCCGGACAGGGATTCTCCTACGAGCAGTACTTC
-,TRBV6-1,few,TRBJ2-7,CASAQHYEQYF,TGTGCCAGCGCGCAACATTACGAGCAGTACTTC
-,TRBV7-2,many,TRBJ1-2,CASSLIADSYGYTF,TGTGCCAGCAGCTTAATCGCGGATTCCTATGGCTACACCTTC
-,TRBV7-6,many,TRBJ2-6,CASSLGETDAFVSGANVLTF,TGTGCCAGCAGCTTGGGGGAGACAGATGCCTTTGTCTCTGGGGCCAACGTCCTGACTTTC
-,TRBV12-3/TRBV12-4,many,TRBJ2-7,CASSLYRVAYEQYF,TGTGCCAGCAGTTTATACAGGGTCGCCTACGAGCAGTACTTC
-,TRBV2,-,TRBJ2-7,CASSRLRGKYEQYF,TGTGCCAGCAGTCGATTGAGGGGGAAGTACGAGCAGTACTTC
-,TRBV19,few,TRBJ2-7,CASSIAGIYNEQYF,TGTGCCAGTAGTATCGCCGGCATCTATAACGAGCAGTACTTC
-,TRBV7-7,many,TRBJ2-1,CASSLSLRAQAGEQFF,TGTGCTAGCAGCTTATCTTTGCGAGCGCAGGCGGGTGAGCAGTTCTTC
-,TRBV12-3/TRBV12-4,-,TRBJ2-7,CASSFFGGTDEQYF,TGTGCCAGCAGTTTTTTTGGAGGGACGGACGAGCAGTACTTC
-,TRBV6-2/TRBV6-3,many,TRBJ2-5,CASSYLGGTRETQYF,TGTGCCAGCAGTTATCTTGGAGGTACCAGGGAGACCCAGTACTTC
TRBD1,TRBV6-1,-,TRBJ1-2,CASSETGRPNYGYTF,TGTGCCAGCAGTGAGACAGGGAGGCCTAACTATGGCTACACCTTC
-,TRBV5-5,many,TRBJ1-2,CASSFSGIYGYTF,TGTGCCAGCAGCTTCAGCGGGATCTATGGCTACACCTTC
-,TRBV7-9,-,TRBJ2-1,CASSAPDEQFF,TGTGCCAGCAGCGCCCCAGATGAGCAGTTCTTC
TRBD2,TRBV7-2,many,TRBJ2-3,CASCNPSGDHLSTDTQYF,TGTGCCAGCTGCAATCCTAGCGGGGATCATCTAAGCACAGATACGCAGTATTTT
TRBD1,TRBV10-3,many,TRBJ1-5,CATRGTEASNQPQHF,TGTGCCACCCGCGGGACAGAGGCTAGCAATCAGCCCCAGCATTTT
-,TRBV7-9,-,TRBJ2-3,CASSPSRDTQYF,TGTGCCAGCAGCCCGAGTAGAGATACGCAGTATTTT